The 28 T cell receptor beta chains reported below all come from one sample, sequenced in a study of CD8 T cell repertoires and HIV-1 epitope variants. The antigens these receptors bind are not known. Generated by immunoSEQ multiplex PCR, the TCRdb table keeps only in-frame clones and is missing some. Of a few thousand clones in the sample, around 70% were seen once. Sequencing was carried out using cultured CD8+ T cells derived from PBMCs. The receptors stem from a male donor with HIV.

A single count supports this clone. This CDR3 is CASSRDIPGDTEAFF. The CDR3 DNA follows: TGTGCCAGCAGCCGCGATATCCCTGGCGACACTGAAGCTTTCTTT. The V gene is TRBV5-6, the J gene TRBJ1-1, with D unresolved. Germline-derived CDR1 and CDR2 are SGHDT and YYEEEE. This CDR3 has 15 amino acids. V lost 4 bases to trimming and J lost 3 bases, with 16 bases between them.

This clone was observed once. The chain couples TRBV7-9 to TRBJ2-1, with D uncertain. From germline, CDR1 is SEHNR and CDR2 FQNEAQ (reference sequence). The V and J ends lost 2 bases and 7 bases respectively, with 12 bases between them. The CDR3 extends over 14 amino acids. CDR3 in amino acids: CASSLIGDGNEQFF. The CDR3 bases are TGTGCCAGCAGCTTAATAGGAGACGGGAATGAGCAGTTCTTC.

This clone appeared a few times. The CDR3 coding sequence is TGTGCCAGCAGTGCCGGGACAGGCTCCTACAATGAGCAGTTCTTC. This translates into CASSAGTGSYNEQFF. This chain connects TRBV6-6 to TRBJ2-1; 8 nucleotides match TRBD1. CDR1 and CDR2 (germline): MNHNY, SVGAGI (reference sequence). This CDR3 is built from 15 residues. V was pared by 5 bases and J by 0 bases, with 3 bases of the junction left unmatched.

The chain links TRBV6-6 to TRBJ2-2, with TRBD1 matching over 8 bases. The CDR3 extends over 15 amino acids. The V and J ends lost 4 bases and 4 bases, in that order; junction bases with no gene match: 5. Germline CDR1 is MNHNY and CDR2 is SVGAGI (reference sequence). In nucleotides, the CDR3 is TGTGCCAGCAGTTGGACAGGGATGAGCACCGGGGAGCTGTTTTTT. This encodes CASSWTGMSTGELFF.

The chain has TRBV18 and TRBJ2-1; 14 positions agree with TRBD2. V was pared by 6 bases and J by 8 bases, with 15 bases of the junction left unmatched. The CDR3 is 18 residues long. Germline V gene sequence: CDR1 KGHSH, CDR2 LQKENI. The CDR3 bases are TGTGCCAGCTCCGTTGGACTAGCGGGAGGCCCGGGGAACCATGAGCAGTTCTTC. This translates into CASSVGLAGGPGNHEQFF.

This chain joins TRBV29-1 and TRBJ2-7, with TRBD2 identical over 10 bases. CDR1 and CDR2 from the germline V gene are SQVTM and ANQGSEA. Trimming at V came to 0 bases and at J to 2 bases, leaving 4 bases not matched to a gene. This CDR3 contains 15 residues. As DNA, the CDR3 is TGCAGCGTTGAAGAGCGAGCGGGAGGGCCCTACGAGCAGTACTTC. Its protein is CSVEERAGGPYEQYF.

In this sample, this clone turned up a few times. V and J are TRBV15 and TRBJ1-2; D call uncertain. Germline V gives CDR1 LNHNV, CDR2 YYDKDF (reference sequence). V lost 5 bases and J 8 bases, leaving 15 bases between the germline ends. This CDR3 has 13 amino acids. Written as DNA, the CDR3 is TGTGCCACCAGCCCACGATTGCTGGGCGGCTACACCTTC. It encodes CATSPRLLGGYTF.

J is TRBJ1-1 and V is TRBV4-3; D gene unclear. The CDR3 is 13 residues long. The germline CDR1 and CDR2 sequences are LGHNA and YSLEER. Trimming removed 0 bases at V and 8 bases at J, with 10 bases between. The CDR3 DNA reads TGCGCCAGCAGCCAAGATCGGACGCAGGAAGCTTTCTTT. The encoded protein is CASSQDRTQEAFF.

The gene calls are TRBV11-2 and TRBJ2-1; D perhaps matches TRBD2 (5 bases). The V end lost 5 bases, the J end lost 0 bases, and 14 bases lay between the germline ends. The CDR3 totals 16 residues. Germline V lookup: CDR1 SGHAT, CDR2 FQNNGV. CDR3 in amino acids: CASSPTRRASYNEQFF. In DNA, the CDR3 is TGTGCCAGCAGCCCAACGAGGCGGGCCTCCTACAATGAGCAGTTCTTC.

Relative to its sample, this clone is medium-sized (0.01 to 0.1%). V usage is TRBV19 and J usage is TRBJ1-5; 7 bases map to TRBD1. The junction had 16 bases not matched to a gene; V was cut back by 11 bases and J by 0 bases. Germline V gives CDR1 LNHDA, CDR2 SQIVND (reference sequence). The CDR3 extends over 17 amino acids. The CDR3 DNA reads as TGTGCCGACAAACCGCGATCCGGGACAGATAGCAATCAGCCCCAGCATTTT. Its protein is CADKPRSGTDSNQPQHF.

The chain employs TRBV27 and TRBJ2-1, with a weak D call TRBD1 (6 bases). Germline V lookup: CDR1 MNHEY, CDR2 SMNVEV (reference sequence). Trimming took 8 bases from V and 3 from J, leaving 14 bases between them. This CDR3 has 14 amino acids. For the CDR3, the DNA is TGTGCCAGCCAACTCCCAGGGGTCTACAATGAGCAGTTCTTC. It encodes CASQLPGVYNEQFF.

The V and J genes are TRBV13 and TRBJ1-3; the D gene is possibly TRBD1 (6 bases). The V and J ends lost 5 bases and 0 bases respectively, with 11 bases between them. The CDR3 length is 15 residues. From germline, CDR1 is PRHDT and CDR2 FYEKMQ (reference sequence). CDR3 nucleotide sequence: TGTGCCAGCAGCCCCGGGACAACCTCTGGAAACACCATATATTTT. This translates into CASSPGTTSGNTIYF.

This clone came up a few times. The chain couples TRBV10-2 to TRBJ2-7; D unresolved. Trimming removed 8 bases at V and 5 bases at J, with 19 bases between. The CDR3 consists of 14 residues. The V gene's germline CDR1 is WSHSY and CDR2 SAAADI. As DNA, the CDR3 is TGCGCCAGCGCCCCAGGCAGCCTTTGGGACGAGCAGTACTTC. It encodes CASAPGSLWDEQYF.

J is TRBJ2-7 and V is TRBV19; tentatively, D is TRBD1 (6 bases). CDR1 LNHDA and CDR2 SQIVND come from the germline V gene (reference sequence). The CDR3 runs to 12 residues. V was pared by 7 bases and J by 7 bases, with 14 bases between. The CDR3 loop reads CASTSDQGEQYF. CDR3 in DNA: TGTGCCAGTACCTCAGACCAGGGGGAGCAGTACTTC.

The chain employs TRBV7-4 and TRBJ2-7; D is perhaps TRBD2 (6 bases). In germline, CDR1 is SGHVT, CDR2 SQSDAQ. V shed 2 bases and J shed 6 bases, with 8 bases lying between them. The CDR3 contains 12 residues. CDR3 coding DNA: TGTGCCAGCAGCTTACGAGCGGGCGAGCAGTACTTC. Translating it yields CASSLRAGEQYF.

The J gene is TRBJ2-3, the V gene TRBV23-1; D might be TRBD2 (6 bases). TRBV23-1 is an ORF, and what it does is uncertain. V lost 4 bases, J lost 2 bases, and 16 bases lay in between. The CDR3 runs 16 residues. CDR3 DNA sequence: TGCGCCAGCAGTCGAGGGACTCACCTCGCCACAGATACGCAGTATTTT. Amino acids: CASSRGTHLATDTQYF.

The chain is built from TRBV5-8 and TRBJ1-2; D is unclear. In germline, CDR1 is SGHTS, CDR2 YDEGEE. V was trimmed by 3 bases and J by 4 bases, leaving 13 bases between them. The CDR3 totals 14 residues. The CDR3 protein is CASSSEVGFYGYTF. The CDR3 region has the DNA TGTGCCAGCAGCTCAGAGGTCGGGTTCTATGGCTACACCTTC.

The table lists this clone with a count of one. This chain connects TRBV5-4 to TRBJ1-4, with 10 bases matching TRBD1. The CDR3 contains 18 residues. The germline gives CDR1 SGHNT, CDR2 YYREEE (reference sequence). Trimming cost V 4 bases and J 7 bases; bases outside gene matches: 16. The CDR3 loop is CASSATSGQGIPGEKLFF. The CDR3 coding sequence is TGTGCCAGCAGCGCGACATCGGGACAGGGGATTCCGGGTGAAAAACTGTTTTTT.

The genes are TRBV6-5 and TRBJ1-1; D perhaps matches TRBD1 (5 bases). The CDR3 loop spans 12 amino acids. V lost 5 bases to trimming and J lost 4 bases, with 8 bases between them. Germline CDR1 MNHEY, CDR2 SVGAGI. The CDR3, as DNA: TGTGCCAGCAGTCAGGGTAGCACTGAAGCTTTCTTT. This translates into CASSQGSTEAFF.

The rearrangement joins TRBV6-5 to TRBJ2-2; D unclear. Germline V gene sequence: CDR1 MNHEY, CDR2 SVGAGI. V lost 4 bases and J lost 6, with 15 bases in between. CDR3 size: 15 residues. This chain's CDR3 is CASSLKRAAAGELFF. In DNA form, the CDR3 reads TGTGCCAGCAGTTTAAAAAGGGCCGCGGCCGGGGAGCTGTTTTTT.

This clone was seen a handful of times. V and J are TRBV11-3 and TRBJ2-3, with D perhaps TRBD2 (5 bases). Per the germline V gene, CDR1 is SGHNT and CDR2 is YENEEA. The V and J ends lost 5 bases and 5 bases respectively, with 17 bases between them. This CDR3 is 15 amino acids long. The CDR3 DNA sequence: TGTGCCAGCAGCCGAAGAGAGGGAGTGGGAGATACGCAGTATTTT. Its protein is CASSRREGVGDTQYF.

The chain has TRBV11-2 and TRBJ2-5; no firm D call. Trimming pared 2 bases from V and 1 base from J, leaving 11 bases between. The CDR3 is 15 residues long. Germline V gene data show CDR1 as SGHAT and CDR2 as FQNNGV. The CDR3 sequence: CASSLTRSSQETQYF. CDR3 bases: TGTGCCAGCAGCTTAACCCGCAGCTCCCAAGAGACCCAGTACTTC.

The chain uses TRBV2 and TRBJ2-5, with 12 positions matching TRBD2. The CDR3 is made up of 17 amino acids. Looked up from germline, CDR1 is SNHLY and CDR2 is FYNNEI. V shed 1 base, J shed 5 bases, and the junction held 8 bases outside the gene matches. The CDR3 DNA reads TGTGCCAGCAGTGAAGGTCTAGCGGGAGGGCTGGAGGAGACCCAGTACTTC. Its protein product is CASSEGLAGGLEETQYF.

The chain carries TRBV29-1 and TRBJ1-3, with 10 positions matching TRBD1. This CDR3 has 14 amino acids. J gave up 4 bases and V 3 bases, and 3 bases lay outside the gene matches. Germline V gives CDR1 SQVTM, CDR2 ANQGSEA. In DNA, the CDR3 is TGCAGCGTTGACGGGACAGGGGCAGGAAACACCATATATTTT. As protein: CSVDGTGAGNTIYF.

The DNA of the CDR3 is TGTGCCAGCAGCTTGCTTCGAAGGGAACAAGAGACCCAGTACTTC. This translates into CASSLLRREQETQYF. The chain couples TRBV7-6 to TRBJ2-5; D is ambiguous. From germline, CDR1 is SGHVS and CDR2 FNYEAQ. Deletions cut 3 bases from V and 2 bases from J, with 13 bases between. The CDR3 is 15 residues long. Complete variable domain (other parts from reference TRBV7-6 and TRBJ2-5): GAGVSQSPRYKVTKRGQDVALRCDPISGHVSLYWYRQALGQGPEFLTYFNYEAQQDKSGLPNDRFSAERPEGSISTLTIQRTEQRDSAMYRCASSLLRREQETQYFGPGTRLLVL.

The CDR3 nucleotides are TGTGCCAGCAGTGACTGGGCGGGGGGGGATTACAATGAGCAGTTCTTC. Protein: CASSDWAGGDYNEQFF. The V call is TRBV6-4, the J call TRBJ2-1; 9 bases map to TRBD2. Germline lookup yields CDR1 MRHNA and CDR2 SNTAGT. Germline trimming cut 1 base from V and 4 bases from J; bases unmatched to any gene: 5. The CDR3 runs to 16 residues.

The CDR3 nucleotides are TGTGCCAGCAGCTTCTTACCGGACAGGGTTGCGGATACGCAGTATTTT. Protein: CASSFLPDRVADTQYF. V is TRBV13 and J is TRBJ2-3; 8 nucleotides align to TRBD1. Germline values: CDR1 PRHDT, CDR2 FYEKMQ (reference sequence). The CDR3 covers 16 residues. The junction had 11 bases not matched to a gene; V was cut back by 3 bases and J by 6 bases. The whole variable domain, filled in from reference TRBV13 and TRBJ2-3, reads AAGVIQSPRHLIKEKRETATLKCYPIPRHDTVYWYQQGPGQDPQFLISFYEKMQSDKGSIPDRFSAQQFSDYHSELNMSSLELGDSALYFCASSFLPDRVADTQYFGPGTRLTVL.

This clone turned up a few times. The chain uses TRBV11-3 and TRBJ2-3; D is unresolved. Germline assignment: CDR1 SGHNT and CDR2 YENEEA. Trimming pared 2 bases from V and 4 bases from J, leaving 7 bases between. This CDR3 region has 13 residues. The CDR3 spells CASSLPDADTQYF. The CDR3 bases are TGTGCCAGCAGCTTACCAGACGCAGATACGCAGTATTTT.